Presented here are 3 T cell receptor beta chains from one specimen sequenced in a study of patients and donors after allogeneic stem cell transplantation. TCRdb fed the RT-PCR reads into MiXCR, producing one record per CDR3 protein. The data hold under 170,000 distinct CDR3 sequences, with about two fifths observed a single time. Sequenced input: blood, either unsorted or a sorted T cell fraction (not recorded which). The receptors stem from a human donor who was either an allogeneic HSCT recipient or a stem cell or donor lymphocyte infusion donor (not recorded which). It is not recorded whose cells these are; they may come from a transplant donor.

The chain is built from TRBV9 and TRBJ1-2; a weak D match, TRBD1 (6 bases). With 3 bases removed from V and 8 bases from J, the gap between germline ends came to 14 bases. Germline CDR1 is SGDLS and CDR2 is YYNGEE. This CDR3 has 13 residues. As DNA, the CDR3 is TGTGCCAGCAGCGCCGCAAGGGGGAACGGCTACACCTTC. It translates to CASSAARGNGYTF.

The sample holds a few counts of this clonotype. This chain uses TRBV12-3 or TRBV12-4 with TRBJ1-6; no clear D gene. The CDR3 is 14 amino acids. V lost 2 bases to trimming and J lost 9 bases, with 11 bases between them. The CDR3 protein is CASSLLGVRSPLHF. CDR3 sequence (DNA): TGTGCCAGCAGTTTACTCGGAGTTCGTTCACCCCTCCACTTT.

In its sample, this clonotype was seen a few times. The chain carries TRBV7-9 and TRBJ1-1; a possible D gene is TRBD1 (5 bases). The CDR3 is 12 residues long. CDR1 and CDR2 (germline): SEHNR, FQNEAQ (reference sequence). Trimming pared 6 bases from V and 10 bases from J, leaving 15 bases between. DNA of the CDR3: TGTGCCAGCAGGACTCCGGGCGGGGGAGCTTTCTTT. Translating gives CASRTPGGGAFF. The full variable domain, its missing parts supplied by reference TRBV7-9 and TRBJ1-1, is DTGVSQNPRHKITKRGQNVTFRCDPISEHNRLYWYRQTLGQGPEFLTYFQNEAQLEKSRLLSDRFSAERPKGSFSTLEIQRTEQGDSAMYLCASRTPGGGAFFGQGTRLTVV.